The 25 T cell receptor beta chains listed next were all sequenced from one sample in a study of vaccination effects on CD4 cells after COVID-19. Clones were read by immunoSEQ multiplex PCR, and TCRdb kept only the in-frame ones, dropping some. The sample consists of 60,000 to 80,000 clones, around two thirds of them appearing once. The antigens for these receptors are not known. After less than 11 days in culture, the CD4+ T cells were isolated. Participants were vaccinated with two doses of either the BNT162b2 or mRNA-1273 vaccine. This material consisted of CD4+ T cells from PBMCs cultured without peptide, taken after COVID-19 vaccination. The receptors derive from a human donor who received a COVID-19 vaccine.

The chain combines TRBV6-5 with TRBJ1-1, with TRBD1 as a possible D gene (5 bases). The ends were cut back, 11 bases at V and 0 bases at J, with 13 bases in the middle. The CDR3 consists of 13 residues. In germline, CDR1 is MNHEY, CDR2 SVGAGI. The CDR3 DNA reads as TGTGCCGTACAGAACAGGATGAACACTGAAGCTTTCTTT. Translation: CAVQNRMNTEAFF.

The rearrangement uses TRBV7-8 and TRBJ1-3; D not certain. Germline CDR1 and CDR2: SGHVS and FQNEAQ. The V end was cut by 5 bases, the J end by 13 bases, with 18 bases between. CDR3 size: 13 residues. The chain's CDR3 is CASSKPGIGKIYF. As DNA, the CDR3 is TGTGCCAGCAGCAAACCGGGAATCGGAAAAATATATTTT.

CDR3 nucleotides: TGTGCCAGCAGCTTAGATGTCCGTCTCCTAGCGGAGTCCAATGAGCAGTTCTTC. Translating gives CASSLDVRLLAESNEQFF. The rearrangement joins TRBV11-2 to TRBJ2-1, with 7 bases matching TRBD2. The trim removed 0 bases at V and 6 bases at J, leaving 14 bases unmatched. The CDR3 has 18 amino acids. Germline assignment: CDR1 SGHAT and CDR2 FQNNGV.

The V call is TRBV7-8, the J call TRBJ2-7, with D hard to call. Germline-derived CDR1 and CDR2 are SGHVS and FQNEAQ. With 2 bases removed from V and 0 bases from J, the gap between germline ends came to 5 bases. This CDR3 has 13 residues. The CDR3 DNA follows: TGTGCCAGCAGCTTAAGGGTCTCCTACGAGCAGTACGTC. Protein: CASSLRVSYEQYV.

The genes are TRBV7-9 and TRBJ2-2; 8 bases align to TRBD1. The CDR3 is 17 amino acids. Germline lookup yields CDR1 SEHNR and CDR2 FQNEAQ (reference sequence). Trimming at V came to 1 base and at J to 4 bases, leaving 8 bases not matched to a gene. CDR3 DNA: TGTGCCAGCAGCTTAGGTCTTCAGGGGGCGAGCACCGGGGAGCTGTTTTTT. As protein: CASSLGLQGASTGELFF.

The chain uses TRBV11-2 and TRBJ2-1, with D unresolved. V was cut by 5 bases and J by 0 bases, with 11 bases left in between. There are 15 residues in the CDR3. Germline V lookup: CDR1 SGHAT, CDR2 FQNNGV. CDR3 amino acids: CASSPLRSSYNEQFF. The DNA for the CDR3 is TGTGCCAGCAGCCCCTTAAGGAGCTCCTACAATGAGCAGTTCTTC.

This clone has only a few counts. CDR3 sequence: CASSEWQGASEQYV. The CDR3 nucleotides are TGTGCCAGCAGTGAATGGCAGGGGGCTAGCGAGCAGTACGTC. The V and J genes are TRBV6-1 and TRBJ2-7; 8 positions match TRBD1. The germline gives CDR1 MNHNS, CDR2 SASEGT. This CDR3 has 14 residues. Germline trimming cut 2 bases from V and 6 bases from J; bases unmatched to any gene: 6.

The V gene is TRBV18, the J gene TRBJ2-2; 7 nucleotides align to TRBD2. Germline trimming cut 4 bases from V and 0 bases from J; bases unmatched to any gene: 5. This CDR3 comprises 16 residues. Germline CDR1 is KGHSH and CDR2 is LQKENI. The CDR3 region is CASSQAGRPNTGELFF. DNA for the CDR3: TGTGCCAGCTCACAAGCGGGGCGTCCGAACACCGGGGAGCTGTTTTTT.

The chain couples TRBV21-1 to TRBJ1-1. TRBV21-1 corresponds to a pseudogene. This CDR3 spans 15 amino acids. Written as DNA, the CDR3 is TGTGCCAGCAGCAAAGCGGACGGAATGAACACTGAAGCTTTCTTT. Translated: CASSKADGMNTEAFF.

The chain carries TRBV7-9 and TRBJ2-7; TRBD2 aligns across 9 bases. This CDR3 is 15 amino acids long. Trimming cost V 5 bases and J 4 bases; bases outside gene matches: 9. The germline V gene has CDR1 SEHNR and CDR2 FQNEAQ (reference sequence). This CDR3 reads CASSKAGGPLYEQYV. CDR3 DNA sequence: TGTGCCAGCAGCAAGGCGGGGGGGCCCTTATACGAGCAGTACGTC.

This clone has a handful of counts. This sequence joins TRBV6-1 and TRBJ2-2; tentative D call: TRBD1 (5 bases). Per germline, CDR1 MNHNS and CDR2 SASEGT. The V gene lost 3 bases and the J gene lost 3 bases, with 8 bases spanning the gap. The CDR3 spans 14 residues. In DNA form, the CDR3 reads TGTGCCAGCAGTGAGGACATCTACACCGGGGAGCTGTTTTTT. Residues: CASSEDIYTGELFF.

This chain joins TRBV3-1 (or the pseudogene TRBV3-2) and TRBJ1-6; D unclear. The germline gives CDR1 LGHDT, CDR2 YNNKEL (reference sequence). The CDR3 is 16 residues long. Trimming pared 7 bases from V and 8 bases from J, leaving 21 bases between. The CDR3 DNA reads TGTGCCAGCAACCTTAAAGGGCGCACTCGGGATTCACCCCTCCACTTT. Protein product: CASNLKGRTRDSPLHF.

This clone showed up just a few times. J is TRBJ1-2 and V is TRBV16; D not certain. The CDR3 sequence is 14 residues long. Trimming shortened V by 4 bases and J by 4 bases, and 13 bases separated the two germline ends. Germline V gives CDR1 KGHSY, CDR2 FQNENV. The CDR3 coding sequence is TGTGCCAGCAGCCCACGGGGTCAAGTCTATGGCTACACCTTC. As protein: CASSPRGQVYGYTF. Supplemented by reference TRBV16 and TRBJ1-2, the full variable domain reads GEEVAQTPKHLVRGEGQKAKLYCAPIKGHSYVFWYQQVLKNEFKFLISFQNENVFDETGMPKERFSAKCLPNSPCSLEIQATKLEDSAVYFCASSPRGQVYGYTFGSGTRLTVV.

This clone came up a few times. The chain is built from TRBV5-8 and TRBJ2-3; possible D gene TRBD2, 7 bases. The CDR3 length is 16 residues. The V gene lost 7 bases and the J gene lost 1 base, with 19 bases spanning the gap. Germline assignment: CDR1 SGHTS and CDR2 YDEGEE. The CDR3 coding sequence is TGTGCCAGCCCAGCTCCCCCGGGGGGCCGCACAGATACGCAGTATTTT. Its translation is CASPAPPGGRTDTQYF.

The CDR3 region has the DNA TGTGCCCGAATAAGTAGCAATCAGCCCCAGCATTTT. This gives the protein CARISSNQPQHF. V gene TRBV30 combines with J gene TRBJ1-5, with D unclear. Trimming removed 8 bases at V and 0 bases at J, with 8 bases between. The CDR3 spans 12 residues. Germline values: CDR1 GTSNPN, CDR2 SVGIG (reference sequence).

The chain carries TRBV9 and TRBJ1-4, with D unclear. The germline gives CDR1 SGDLS, CDR2 YYNGEE. CDR3 length: 15 residues. Trimming took 3 bases from V and 0 from J, leaving 9 bases between them. The CDR3 protein is CASSGGDATNEKLFF. The CDR3 DNA reads TGTGCCAGCAGCGGCGGGGATGCAACTAATGAAAAACTGTTTTTT.

V is TRBV29-1 and J is TRBJ1-5, with TRBD1 identical over 8 bases. V trimming: 6 bases; J trimming: 4 bases; junction bases outside the gene matches: 5. This CDR3 region has 13 residues. Germline values: CDR1 SQVTM, CDR2 ANQGSEA. The CDR3 protein is CSVATGGNQPQHF. DNA of the CDR3: TGCAGCGTCGCCACAGGGGGGAATCAGCCCCAGCATTTT.

The V call is TRBV18, the J call TRBJ1-1; D is unclear. CDR1 KGHSH and CDR2 LQKENI come from the germline V gene. The length of the CDR3 is 16 residues. The V and J ends lost 6 bases and 0 bases respectively, with 17 bases between them. For the CDR3, the DNA is TGTGCCAGCTCCCAAGGTACTGGGCAGTTGAACACTGAAGCTTTCTTT. It specifies CASSQGTGQLNTEAFF.

This sequence joins TRBV5-4 and TRBJ2-5; 8 bases line up with TRBD2. This CDR3 is 14 amino acids long. With V trimmed by 4 bases and J by 5 bases, 7 bases remained unmatched. Germline V gene sequence: CDR1 SGHNT, CDR2 YYREEE (reference sequence). The CDR3, as DNA: TGTGCCAGCAGCCCGATAGCGGGGCCCGAGACCCAGTACTTC. Its translation: CASSPIAGPETQYF. Filled out from reference TRBV5-4 and TRBJ2-5, the complete variable domain reads ETGVTQSPTHLIKTRGQQVTLRCSSQSGHNTVSWYQQALGQGPQFIFQYYREEENGRGNFPPRFSGLQFPNYSSELNVNALELDDSALYLCASSPIAGPETQYFGPGTRLLVL.

The V call is TRBV24-1, the J call TRBJ2-5, with a tentative D call TRBD1 (6 bases). The ends were cut back, 4 bases at V and 5 bases at J, with 13 bases in the middle. The CDR3 consists of 14 residues. Germline V gene lookup returns CDR1 KGHDR and CDR2 SFDVKD. CDR3 sequence (DNA): TGTGCCACCAGTGACTCCACAGGGCCGGAGACCCAGTACTTC. Translating gives CATSDSTGPETQYF.

Remarks on this clone: Other DNA sequences of this sample code for an identical CDR3. The rearrangement links TRBV5-1 to TRBJ1-2, with D unresolved. The CDR3 has 12 amino acids. Deletions cut 0 bases from V and 5 bases from J, with 5 bases between. Germline V CDR1 and CDR2: SGHRS, YFSETQ. CDR3 sequence (DNA): TGCGCCAGCAGCTTGGTCGGGTATGGCTACACCTTC. It yields the protein CASSLVGYGYTF.

This chain joins TRBV5-1 and TRBJ1-1; D not resolved. The CDR3 runs to 16 residues. Germline values: CDR1 SGHRS, CDR2 YFSETQ. The V end was cut by 2 bases, the J end by 0 bases, with 14 bases between. The CDR3 DNA is TGCGCCAGCAGCTTTCACTCTGACGACATGAACACTGAAGCTTTCTTT. The encoded protein is CASSFHSDDMNTEAFF. The full variable domain, its missing parts supplied by reference TRBV5-1 and TRBJ1-1, is KAGVTQTPRYLIKTRGQQVTLSCSPISGHRSVSWYQQTPGQGLQFLFEYFSETQRNKGNFPGRFSGRQFSNSRSEMNVSTLELGDSALYLCASSFHSDDMNTEAFFGQGTRLTVV.

The table lists this clone with a count of one. The J gene is TRBJ2-1, the V gene TRBV7-3; D not resolved. V dropped 3 bases and J dropped 0 bases, with 9 bases sitting between them. CDR1 SGHTA and CDR2 FQGTGA come from the germline V gene. The CDR3 has 15 residues. CDR3 in amino acids: CASSFSQSSYNEQFF. DNA of the CDR3: TGTGCCAGCAGCTTTTCCCAGAGCTCCTACAATGAGCAGTTCTTC.

V gene TRBV3-1 (or the pseudogene TRBV3-2) combines with J gene TRBJ2-2; D ambiguous. The germline CDR1 and CDR2 sequences are LGHDT and YNNKEL (reference sequence). The CDR3 is 12 amino acids. Trimming removed 1 base at V and 5 bases at J, with 2 bases between. The CDR3 loop reads CASSQGTGELFF. The CDR3 nucleotides are TGTGCCAGCAGCCAAGGGACCGGGGAGCTGTTTTTT.

The J gene is TRBJ2-5, the V gene TRBV29-1, with a possible D match to TRBD1 (5 bases). The CDR3 length is 14 residues. V lost 5 bases and J lost 0, with 13 bases in between. Germline V gene lookup returns CDR1 SQVTM and CDR2 ANQGSEA. CDR3 in amino acids: CSVRSDSYQETQYF. CDR3 coding DNA: TGCAGCGTTCGGTCTGACAGCTACCAAGAGACCCAGTACTTC. Combining the CDR3 with reference TRBV29-1 and TRBJ2-5 gives the whole variable domain SAVISQKPSRDICQRGTSLTIQCQVDSQVTMMFWYRQQPGQSLTLIATANQGSEATYESGFVIDKFPISRPNLTFSTLTVSNMSPEDSSIYLCSVRSDSYQETQYFGPGTRLLVL.